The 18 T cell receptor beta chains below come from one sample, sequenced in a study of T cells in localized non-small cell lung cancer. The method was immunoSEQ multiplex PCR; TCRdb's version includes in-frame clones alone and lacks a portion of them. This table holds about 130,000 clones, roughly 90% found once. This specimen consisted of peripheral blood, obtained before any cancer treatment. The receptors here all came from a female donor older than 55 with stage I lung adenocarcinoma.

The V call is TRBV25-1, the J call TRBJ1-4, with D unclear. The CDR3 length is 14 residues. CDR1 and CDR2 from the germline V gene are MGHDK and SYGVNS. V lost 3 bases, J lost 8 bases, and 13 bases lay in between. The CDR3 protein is CASSEVQVGEKLFF. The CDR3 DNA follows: TGTGCCAGCAGTGAGGTCCAGGTTGGAGAAAAACTGTTTTTT. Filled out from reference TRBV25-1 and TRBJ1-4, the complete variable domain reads EADIYQTPRYLVIGTGKKITLECSQTMGHDKMYWYQQDPGMELHLIHYSYGVNSTEKGDLSSESTVSRIRTEHFPLTLESARPSHTSQYLCASSEVQVGEKLFFGSGTQLSVL.

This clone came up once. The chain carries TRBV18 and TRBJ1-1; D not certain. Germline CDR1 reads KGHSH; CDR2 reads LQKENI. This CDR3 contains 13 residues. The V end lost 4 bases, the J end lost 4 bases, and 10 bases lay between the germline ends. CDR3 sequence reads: CASSLQDGTEAFF. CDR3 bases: TGTGCCAGCTCACTTCAGGATGGCACTGAAGCTTTCTTT.

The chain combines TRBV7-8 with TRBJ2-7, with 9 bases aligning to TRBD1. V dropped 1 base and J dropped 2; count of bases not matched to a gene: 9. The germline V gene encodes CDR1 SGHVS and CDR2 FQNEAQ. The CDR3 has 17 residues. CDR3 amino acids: CASSLVIGGTGTYEQYF. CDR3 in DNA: TGTGCCAGCAGCTTAGTAATTGGTGGGACAGGGACCTACGAGCAGTACTTC.

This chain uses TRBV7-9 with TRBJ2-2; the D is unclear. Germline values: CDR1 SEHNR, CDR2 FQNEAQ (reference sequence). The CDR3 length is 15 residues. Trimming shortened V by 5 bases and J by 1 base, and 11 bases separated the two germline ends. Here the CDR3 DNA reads TGTGCCAGCAGCCTAGGGTACCGGAACACCGGGGAGCTGTTTTTT. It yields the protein CASSLGYRNTGELFF.

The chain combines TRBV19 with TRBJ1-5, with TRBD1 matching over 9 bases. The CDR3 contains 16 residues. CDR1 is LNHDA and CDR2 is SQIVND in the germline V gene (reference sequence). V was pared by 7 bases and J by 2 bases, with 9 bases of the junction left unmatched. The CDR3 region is CASNKQGAVGNQPQHF. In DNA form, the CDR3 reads TGTGCCAGTAACAAACAGGGGGCGGTCGGCAATCAGCCCCAGCATTTT.

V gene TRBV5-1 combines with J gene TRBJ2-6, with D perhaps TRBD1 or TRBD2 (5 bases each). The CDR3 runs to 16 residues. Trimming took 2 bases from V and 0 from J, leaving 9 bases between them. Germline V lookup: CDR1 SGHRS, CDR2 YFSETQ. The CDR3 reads CASSLVGGSGANVLTF. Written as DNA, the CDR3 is TGCGCCAGCAGCTTAGTTGGGGGCTCTGGGGCCAACGTCCTGACTTTC. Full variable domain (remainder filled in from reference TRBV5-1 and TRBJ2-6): KAGVTQTPRYLIKTRGQQVTLSCSPISGHRSVSWYQQTPGQGLQFLFEYFSETQRNKGNFPGRFSGRQFSNSRSEMNVSTLELGDSALYLCASSLVGGSGANVLTFGAGSRLTVL.

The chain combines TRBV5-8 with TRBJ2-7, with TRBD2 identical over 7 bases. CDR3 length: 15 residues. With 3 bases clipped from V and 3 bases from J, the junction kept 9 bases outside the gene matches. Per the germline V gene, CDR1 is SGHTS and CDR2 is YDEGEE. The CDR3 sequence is CASSSQAGSNYEQYF. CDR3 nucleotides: TGTGCCAGCAGCTCCCAAGCGGGATCGAACTACGAGCAGTACTTC.

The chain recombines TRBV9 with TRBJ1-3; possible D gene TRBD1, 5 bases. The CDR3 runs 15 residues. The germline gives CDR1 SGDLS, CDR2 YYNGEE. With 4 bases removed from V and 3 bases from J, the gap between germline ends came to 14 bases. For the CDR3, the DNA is TGTGCCAGCAGCCCAGTTGGGGGAGGTGGAAACACCATATATTTT. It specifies CASSPVGGGGNTIYF.

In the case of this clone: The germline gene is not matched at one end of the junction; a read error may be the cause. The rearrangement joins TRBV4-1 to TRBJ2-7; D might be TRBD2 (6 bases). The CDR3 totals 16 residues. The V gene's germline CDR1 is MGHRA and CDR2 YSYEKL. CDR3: CASSPGDFGGSYEQYF. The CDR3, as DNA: TGCGCCAGCAGCCCGGGTGATTTCGGGGGATCCTACGAGCAGTATTTC.

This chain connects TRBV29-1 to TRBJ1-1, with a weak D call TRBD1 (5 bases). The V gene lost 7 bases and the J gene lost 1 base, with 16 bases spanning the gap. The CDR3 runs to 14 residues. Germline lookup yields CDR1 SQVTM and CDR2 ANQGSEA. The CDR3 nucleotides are TGCAGCGGGGGGAAAGGGGTGAGGAACACTGAAGCTTTCTTT. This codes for CSGGKGVRNTEAFF.

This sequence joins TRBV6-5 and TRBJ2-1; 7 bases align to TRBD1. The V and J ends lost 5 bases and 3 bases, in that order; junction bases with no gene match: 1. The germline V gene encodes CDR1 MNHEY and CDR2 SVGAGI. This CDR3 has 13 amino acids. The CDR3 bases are TGTGCCAGCAGTCGGGACAGCTACAATGAGCAGTTCTTC. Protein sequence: CASSRDSYNEQFF.

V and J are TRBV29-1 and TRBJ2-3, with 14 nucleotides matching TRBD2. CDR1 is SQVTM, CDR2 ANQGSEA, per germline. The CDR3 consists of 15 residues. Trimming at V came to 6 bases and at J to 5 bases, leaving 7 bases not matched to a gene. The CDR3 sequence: CSVEGLAGVLDTQYF. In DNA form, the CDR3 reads TGCAGCGTCGAGGGACTAGCGGGAGTTTTAGATACGCAGTATTTT.

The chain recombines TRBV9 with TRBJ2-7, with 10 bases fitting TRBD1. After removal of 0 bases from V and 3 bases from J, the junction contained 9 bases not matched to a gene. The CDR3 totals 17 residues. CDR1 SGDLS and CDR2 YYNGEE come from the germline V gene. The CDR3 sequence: CASSVAPSGQGIYEQYF. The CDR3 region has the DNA TGTGCCAGCAGCGTAGCCCCCTCGGGACAGGGGATCTACGAGCAGTACTTC. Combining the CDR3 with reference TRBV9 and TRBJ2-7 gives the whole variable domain DSGVTQTPKHLITATGQRVTLRCSPRSGDLSVYWYQQSLDQGLQFLIQYYNGEERAKGNILERFSAQQFPDLHSELNLSSLELGDSALYFCASSVAPSGQGIYEQYFGPGTRLTVT.

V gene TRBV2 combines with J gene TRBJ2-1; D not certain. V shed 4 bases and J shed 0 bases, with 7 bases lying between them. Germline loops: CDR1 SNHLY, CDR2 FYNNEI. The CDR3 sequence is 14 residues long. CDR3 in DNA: TGTGCCAGCAGTGTTTCGAGCTCCTACAATGAGCAGTTCTTC. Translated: CASSVSSSYNEQFF.

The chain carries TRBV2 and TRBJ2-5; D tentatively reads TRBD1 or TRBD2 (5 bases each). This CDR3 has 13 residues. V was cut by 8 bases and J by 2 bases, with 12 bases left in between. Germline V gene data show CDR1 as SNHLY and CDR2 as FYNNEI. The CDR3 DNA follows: TGTGCCAGCGTAAAAGGGGAGCAAGAGACCCAGTACTTC. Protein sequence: CASVKGEQETQYF.

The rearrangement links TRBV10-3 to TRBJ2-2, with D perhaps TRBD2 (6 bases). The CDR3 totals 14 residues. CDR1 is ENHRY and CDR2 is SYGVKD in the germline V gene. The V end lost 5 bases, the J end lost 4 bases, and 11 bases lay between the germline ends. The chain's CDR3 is CAISSLGGTGELFF. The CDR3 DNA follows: TGTGCCATCAGTTCACTGGGAGGCACCGGGGAGCTGTTTTTT.

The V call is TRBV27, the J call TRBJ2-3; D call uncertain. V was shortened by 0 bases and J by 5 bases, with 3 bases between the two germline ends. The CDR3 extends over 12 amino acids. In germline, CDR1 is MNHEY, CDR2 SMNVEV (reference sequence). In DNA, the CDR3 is TGTGCCAGCAGTTTATCAGGAGATACGCAGTATTTT. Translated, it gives CASSLSGDTQYF.

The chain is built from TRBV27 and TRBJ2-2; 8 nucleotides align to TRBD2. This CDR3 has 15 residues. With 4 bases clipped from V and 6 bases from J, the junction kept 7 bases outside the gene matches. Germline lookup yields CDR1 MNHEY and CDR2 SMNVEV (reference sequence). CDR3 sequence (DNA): TGTGCCAGCAGTTCCGGACTAGCTACGGCCGGGGAGCTGTTTTTT. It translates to CASSSGLATAGELFF.